This note documents a single T cell receptor (beta chain) sequence. Its antigen remains unknown. This record belongs to a study of T cell responses to AZD1222 COVID-19 vaccine. Findings and caveats of the study: Donor demographics were predominantly white British with a female majority; clonal diversity may be underestimated.

Germline V gene data show CDR1 as SGHAT and CDR2 as FQNNGV. The CDR3 runs to 16 residues. The germline V and J ends were trimmed by 7 bases and 8 bases, with 26 bases remaining between them. Only in-frame clones appear in the TCRdb table, and some are missing; sequencing was by immunoSEQ multiplex PCR. The sample lists around 100,000 clones; 75% to 90% were seen once. The J gene is TRBJ1-2, the V gene TRBV11-2; D remains unclear. This clonotype was sampled from an adult in good health. This specimen was peripheral blood, taken on day 0 of AZD1222 vaccination. As DNA, the CDR3 is TGTGCCAGCACCCCTAAACCTGCGGGCTCGGTCGGCGGCTACACCTTC. As protein: CASTPKPAGSVGGYTF.